This T cell receptor beta chain was recovered during a study of blood T cell repertoires in COVID-19. Study context: The cDNA or gDNA used as material had been derived from T cells, B-cell-depleted T cells, or PBMCs.

The authors' processing: By means of reference gene primer amplification, nucleated cell counts were estimated. Method: immunoSEQ multiplex PCR; TCRdb's copy keeps in-frame clones and lacks some. The V and J calls and clone size are taken from that table; D and trimming were inferred from the DNA. Altogether fewer than 150,000 clones are present, about 80% being singletons, with the ten largest covering under 9.5%. Sequencing input: peripheral blood. This TCR derives from a woman in her forties with acute or convalescent COVID-19.

Here the CDR3 DNA reads TGCGCCAGCAGCCCCGGACACCGGGACACTGGAAACACCATATATTTT. It encodes CASSPGHRDTGNTIYF. The rearrangement links TRBV5-1 to TRBJ1-3, with D possibly being TRBD1 (6 bases). CDR1 SGHRS and CDR2 YFSETQ come from the germline V gene. This CDR3 region has 16 residues. V gave up 4 bases and J gave up 2 bases, with 16 bases separating them. Full variable domain (missing parts from reference TRBV5-1 and TRBJ1-3): KAGVTQTPRYLIKTRGQQVTLSCSPISGHRSVSWYQQTPGQGLQFLFEYFSETQRNKGNFPGRFSGRQFSNSRSEMNVSTLELGDSALYLCASSPGHRDTGNTIYFGEGSWLTVV.